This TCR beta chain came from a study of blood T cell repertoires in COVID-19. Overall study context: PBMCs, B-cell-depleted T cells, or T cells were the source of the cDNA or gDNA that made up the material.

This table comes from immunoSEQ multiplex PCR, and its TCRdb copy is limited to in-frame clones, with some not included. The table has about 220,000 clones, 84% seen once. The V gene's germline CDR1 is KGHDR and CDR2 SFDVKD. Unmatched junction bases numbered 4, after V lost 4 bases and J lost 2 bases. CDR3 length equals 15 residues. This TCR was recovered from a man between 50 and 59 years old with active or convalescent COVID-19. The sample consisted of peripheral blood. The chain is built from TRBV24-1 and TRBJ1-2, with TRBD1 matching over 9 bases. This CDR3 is CATSDPGQGNYGYTF. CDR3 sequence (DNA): TGTGCCACCAGTGACCCCGGACAGGGGAACTATGGCTACACCTTC.